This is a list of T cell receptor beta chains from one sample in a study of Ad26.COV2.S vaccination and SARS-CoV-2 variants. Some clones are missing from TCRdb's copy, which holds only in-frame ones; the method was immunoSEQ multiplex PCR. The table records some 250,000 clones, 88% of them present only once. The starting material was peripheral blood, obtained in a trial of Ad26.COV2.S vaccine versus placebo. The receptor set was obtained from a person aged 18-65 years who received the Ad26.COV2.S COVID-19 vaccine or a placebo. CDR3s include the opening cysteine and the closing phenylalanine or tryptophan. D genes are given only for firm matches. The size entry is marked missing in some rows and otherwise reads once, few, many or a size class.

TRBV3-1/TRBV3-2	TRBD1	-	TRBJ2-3	CASSPTGTEGTDTQYF	TGTGCCAGCAGCCCCACCGGGACAGAGGGCACAGATACGCAGTATTTT
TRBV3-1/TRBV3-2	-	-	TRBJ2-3	CASSRYNRQDTQYF	TGTGCCAGCAGCCGCTATAATCGGCAAGATACGCAGTATTTT
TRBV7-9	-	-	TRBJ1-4	CASSGVTNEKLFF	TGTGCCAGCTCGGGGGTGACTAATGAAAAACTGTTTTTT
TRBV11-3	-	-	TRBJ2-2	CASSSGTVNTGELFF	TGTGCCAGCAGCTCCGGGACCGTGAACACCGGGGAGCTGTTTTTT
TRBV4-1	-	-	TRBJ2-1	CASSQGYNEQFF	TGCGCCAGCAGCCAAGGGTACAATGAGCAGTTCTTC
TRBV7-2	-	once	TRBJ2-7	CASSLVAASEQYF	TGTGCCAGCAGCTTAGTGGCGGCTTCCGAGCAGTACTTC
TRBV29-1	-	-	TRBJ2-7	CSVGLPSYEQYF	TGCAGCGTTGGCCTACCCTCCTACGAGCAGTACTTC
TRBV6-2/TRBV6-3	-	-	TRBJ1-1	CASRYRRGNTEAFF	TGTGCCAGCAGGTACCGCAGGGGCAACACTGAAGCTTTCTTT
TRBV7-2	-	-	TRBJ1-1	CASSWSRLNTEAFF	TGTGCCAGCAGCTGGTCGCGGTTGAACACTGAAGCTTTCTTT
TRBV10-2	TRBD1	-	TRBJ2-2	CASSSTGGTGELFF	TGCGCCAGCAGTTCTACAGGGGGCACCGGGGAGCTGTTTTTT
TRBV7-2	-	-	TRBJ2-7	CASSLAGRFNEQYF	TGTGCCAGCAGCTTAGCTGGCAGGTTCAACGAGCAGTACTTC
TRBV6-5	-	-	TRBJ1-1	CASSYSGRAMNTEAFF	TGTGCCAGCAGTTACTCCGGCAGAGCCATGAACACTGAAGCTTTCTTT
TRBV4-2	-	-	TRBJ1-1	CASSQVDGGAFF	TGTGCCAGCAGCCAAGTGGACGGGGGAGCTTTCTTT
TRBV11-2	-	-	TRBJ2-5	CASSLLDGGYTAQYF	TGTGCCAGCAGCCTCCTGGACGGAGGTTATACGGCCCAGTACTTC
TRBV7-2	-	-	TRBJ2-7	CASSLGGASNYEQYF	TGTGCCAGCAGCTTAGGAGGGGCGTCTAACTACGAGCAGTACTTC
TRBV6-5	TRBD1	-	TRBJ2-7	CASRLPGQRSYEQYF	TGTGCCAGCAGGCTTCCGGGACAGCGTTCCTACGAGCAGTACTTC
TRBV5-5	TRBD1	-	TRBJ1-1	CASSLSIQGIGEAFF	TGTGCCAGCAGCTTGTCCATACAGGGGATTGGTGAAGCTTTCTTT
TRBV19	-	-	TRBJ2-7	CASSKGGTRIVSYEQYF	TGTGCCAGTAGTAAGGGAGGCACCCGAATTGTCTCCTACGAGCAGTACTTC
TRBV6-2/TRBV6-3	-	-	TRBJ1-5	CASSFAGQLVVQPQHF	TGTGCCAGCAGTTTCGCTGGACAACTTGTGGTTCAGCCCCAGCATTTT
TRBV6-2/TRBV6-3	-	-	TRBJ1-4	CASSYASNEKLFF	TGTGCCAGCAGTTACGCGTCTAATGAAAAACTGTTTTTT
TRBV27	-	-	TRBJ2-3	CASSSPGIGTDTQYF	TGTGCCAGCAGTTCCCCAGGAATTGGCACAGATACGCAGTATTTT
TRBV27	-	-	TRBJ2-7	CASSLVAGGAPGRYEQYF	TGTGCCAGCAGTTTAGTGGCAGGGGGCGCGCCCGGGAGGTACGAGCAGTACTTC
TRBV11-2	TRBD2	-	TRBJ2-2	CASSPGGGSNTGELFF	TGTGCCAGCAGCCCAGGCGGGGGGTCGAACACCGGGGAGCTGTTTTTT
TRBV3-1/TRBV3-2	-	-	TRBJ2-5	CASSQGRGTQYF	TGTGCCAGCAGCCAGGGAAGGGGGACCCAGTACTTC
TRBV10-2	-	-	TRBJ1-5	CASSESGSHGNQPQHF	TGCGCCAGCAGTGAATCGGGGAGCCACGGCAATCAGCCCCAGCATTTT
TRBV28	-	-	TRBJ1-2	CASTLGVLGGYTF	TGTGCCAGCACCCTGGGGGTCTTGGGTGGCTACACCTTC
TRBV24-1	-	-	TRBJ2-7	CATSDYGGPQYF	TGTGCCACCAGTGATTATGGGGGGCCGCAGTACTTC
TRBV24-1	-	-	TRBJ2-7	CATSETLPPYEQYF	TGTGCCACCAGTGAGACACTTCCCCCCTACGAGCAGTACTTC
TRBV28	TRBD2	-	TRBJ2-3	CASSGGTSGRRDTQYF	TGTGCCAGCAGTGGTGGGACTAGCGGGAGGAGGGATACGCAGTATTTT
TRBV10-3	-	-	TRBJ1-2	CAISEMVNYGYTF	TGTGCCATCAGTGAGATGGTTAACTATGGCTACACCTTC
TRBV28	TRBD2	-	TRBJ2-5	CASTPGGRETQYF	TGTGCCAGCACCCCGGGAGGGCGGGAGACCCAGTACTTC
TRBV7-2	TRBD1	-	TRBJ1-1	CASSLDRDTEAFF	TGTGCCAGCAGCTTGGACAGGGACACTGAAGCTTTCTTT
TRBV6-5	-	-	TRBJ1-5	CASTQRTNQPQHF	TGTGCCAGCACCCAACGGACGAATCAGCCCCAGCATTTT
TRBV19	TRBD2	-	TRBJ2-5	CASSPHASGGAAQYF	TGTGCCAGTAGTCCCCACGCTAGCGGGGGGGCGGCCCAGTACTTC
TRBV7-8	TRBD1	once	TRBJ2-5	CASSLGDSPGETQYF	TGTGCCAGCAGCTTAGGGGACAGCCCCGGAGAGACCCAGTACTTC
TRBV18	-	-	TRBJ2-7	CASSPRSSYEQYF	TGTGCCAGCTCACCCAGGTCCTCCTACGAGCAGTACTTC
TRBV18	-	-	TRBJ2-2	CASSLLLADANTGELFF	TGTGCCAGCTCACTCCTTCTAGCAGACGCGAACACCGGGGAGCTGTTTTTT
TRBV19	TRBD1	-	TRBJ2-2	CASSMGTGIGELFF	TGTGCCAGTAGTATGGGGACAGGGATCGGGGAGCTGTTTTTT
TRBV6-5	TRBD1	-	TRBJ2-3	CASDWTGVTDTQYF	TGTGCCAGCGATTGGACAGGGGTCACAGATACGCAGTATTTT
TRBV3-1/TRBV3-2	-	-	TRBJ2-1	CASSQVGGQGLRNEQFF	TGTGCCAGCAGCCAAGTAGGTGGGCAGGGTCTGAGGAATGAGCAGTTCTTC
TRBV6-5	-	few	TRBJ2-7	CASRPLVGPYEQYF	TGTGCCAGCAGACCCCTGGTAGGCCCCTACGAGCAGTACTTC
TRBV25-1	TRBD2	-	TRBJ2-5	CASTERELAETQYF	TGTGCCAGCACGGAGCGGGAGCTTGCAGAGACCCAGTACTTC
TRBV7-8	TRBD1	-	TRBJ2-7	CASSSNRNRGASYEQYF	TGTGCCAGCAGCTCAAATAGAAACAGGGGGGCCTCCTACGAGCAGTACTTC
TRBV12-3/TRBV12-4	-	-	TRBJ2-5	CASSLTEQETQYF	TGTGCCAGCAGTTTGACAGAGCAAGAGACCCAGTACTTC
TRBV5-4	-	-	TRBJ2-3	CASTHGAVADTQYF	TGTGCCAGCACCCACGGGGCCGTTGCTGATACGCAGTATTTT
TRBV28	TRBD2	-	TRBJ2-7	CASRRGLAGSYEQYF	TGTGCCAGCAGACGAGGACTAGCGGGTTCCTACGAGCAGTACTTC
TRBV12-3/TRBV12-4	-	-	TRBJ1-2	CASSLSQGQAF	TGTGCCAGCAGTTTATCTCAGGGACAAGCCTTC
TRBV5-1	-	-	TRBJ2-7	CASSWAGDEQYF	TGCGCCAGCAGCTGGGCCGGGGACGAGCAGTACTTC
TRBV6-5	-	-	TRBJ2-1	CASSNRDSIYNEQFF	TGTGCCAGCAGTAACCGGGACTCGATCTACAATGAGCAGTTCTTC
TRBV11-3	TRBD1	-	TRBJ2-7	CASSFPGQTSSSYEQYF	TGTGCCAGCAGCTTTCCGGGACAGACTTCAAGCTCCTACGAGCAGTACTTC
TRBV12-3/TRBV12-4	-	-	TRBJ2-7	CASSYHAGEEQYF	TGTGCCAGCAGTTATCACGCAGGGGAAGAGCAGTACTTC
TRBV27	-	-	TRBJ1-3	CASSSGGHSGNTIYF	TGTGCCAGCAGCTCTGGGGGCCACTCTGGAAACACCATATATTTT
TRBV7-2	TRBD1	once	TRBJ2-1	CASSTTGLEQFF	TGTGCCAGCAGCACGACAGGGTTGGAGCAGTTCTTC
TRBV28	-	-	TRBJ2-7	CASRSFIRGGSYEQYF	TGTGCCAGCCGATCCTTCATCCGGGGCGGATCCTACGAGCAGTACTTC
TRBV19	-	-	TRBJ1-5	CASRGQSNQPQHF	TGTGCCAGTAGAGGGCAGAGCAATCAGCCCCAGCATTTT
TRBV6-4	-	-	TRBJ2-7	CASCRPDYEQYF	TGTGCCAGCTGCCGACCCGACTACGAGCAGTACTTC
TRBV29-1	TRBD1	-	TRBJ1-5	CSAITGVNQPQHF	TGCAGCGCAATTACAGGGGTTAATCAGCCCCAGCATTTT
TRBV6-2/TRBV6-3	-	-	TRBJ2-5	CASSWSLRDTVQETQYF	TGTGCCAGCAGTTGGTCACTCCGGGACACCGTCCAAGAGACCCAGTACTTC